This T cell receptor (beta chain) was identified during a study of glioma-infiltrating T cells. Concerning this clonotype: Its target is not known.

Study-level results: CDR3 overlap between tissue and blood was very small. Above-expected tissue-blood divergence occurred in all gliomas, most in low-grade ones.

CDR3 length: 14 residues. Germline CDR1 is SEHNR and CDR2 is FQNEAQ (reference sequence). V shed 1 base and J shed 2 bases, with 5 bases lying between them. TCR alpha and beta CDR3 regions were amplified from RNA using iRepertoire nested multiplex PCR. TCRdb independently ran MiXCR on the multiplex PCR reads; one entry per CDR3 protein. The sample records fewer than 90,000 distinct CDR3 sequences, less than 30% being singletons. The gene calls are TRBV7-9 and TRBJ2-2; D is uncertain. Material: glioma tissue, nonneoplastic brain tissue, or PBMCs (not recorded which). This receptor was taken from a human donor with low-grade glioma or glioblastoma, undergoing nonglioma brain surgery, or in good health (not recorded which). In DNA form, the CDR3 reads TGTGCCAGCAGCTTAGTAGGTAACACCGGGGAGCTGTTTTTT. Its protein is CASSLVGNTGELFF.